This T cell receptor (beta chain) was sequenced for a study of spatial heterogeneity in lung cancer. Turning to the study itself: Consistently, beta-chain sequences turned up in larger numbers than alpha-chain sequences did. Study findings and constraints: Tumoral mutation counts were tracked by counts of expanded intratumoral alpha and beta TCRs.

In germline, CDR1 is SGHDN, CDR2 FVKESK. This CDR3 is built from 14 residues. Carried by each TCR cDNA molecule was a unique molecular identifier. TCRdb reprocessed the 5' RACE reads via MiXCR and lists one record per CDR3 protein. The sample yields 5,500 to 7,500 distinct CDR3 sequences, 3% to 3.5% seen once. Time point defined: sample taken at primary tumor resection. This clonotype turned up a few times. Its antigen remains unidentified. The junction and the germline gene differ at one end; a read error may be behind it. This rearrangement joins TRBV14 to TRBJ1-2; 10 bases line up with TRBD1. Source: lung tumor tissue, taken at surgery. The sequence was collected from a male donor with early-stage non-small cell lung cancer. Here the CDR3 DNA reads TGTGCCAGCAGTCGGACAGGGGGTTCGTATGGCGACACCTTC. Translated: CASSRTGGSYGDTF.